Shown below are 21 T cell receptor beta chains from a single sample sequenced in a study of blood T cell repertoires in COVID-19 (dated by TCRdb to the early 2020s). Libraries were built with the immunoSEQ multiplex PCR assay. TCRdb limited this immuneACCESS table to in-frame rearrangements with V and J called. A share of clones is missing; checked studies link under half to unresolved V genes, and the rest is unexplained. This sample is represented by roughly 330,000 clones; over 75% of them were singletons. The ten largest account for less than 6% of the sample. The sequencing sample was made of PBMCs or T cells enriched from blood (not recorded which). Source of these receptors: a woman aged 25 to 39 who had recovered from COVID-19.

This clone appeared once. The sample holds other DNA sequences that translate to the same CDR3. V and J are TRBV7-8 and TRBJ1-1; 7 positions agree with TRBD1. The CDR3 has 14 amino acids. The V and J ends lost 3 bases and 3 bases, in that order; junction bases with no gene match: 4. From germline, CDR1 is SGHVS and CDR2 FQNEAQ. CDR3 loop: CASSFSGGDTEAFF. The CDR3 region has the DNA TGTGCCAGCAGCTTTTCAGGGGGAGACACTGAAGCTTTCTTT. The variable domain in full, completed from reference TRBV7-8 and TRBJ1-1, reads GAGVSQSPRYKVAKRGQDVALRCDPISGHVSLFWYQQALGQGPEFLTYFQNEAQLDKSGLPSDRFFAERPEGSVSTLKIQRTQQEDSAVYLCASSFSGGDTEAFFGQGTRLTVV.

The rearrangement joins TRBV18 to TRBJ2-7; the match to TRBD2 covers 9 bases. Germline-derived CDR1 and CDR2 are KGHSH and LQKENI. The J segment lost 3 bases and the V segment lost 3 bases, leaving 9 bases of the junction unmatched. This CDR3 has 16 amino acids. CDR3 bases: TGTGCCAGCTCACCCAGGGGAGCGGGGGGTGGCTACGAGCAGTACTTC. Amino acids: CASSPRGAGGGYEQYF.

This clone was observed once. The rearrangement links TRBV18 to TRBJ1-5; D is uncertain. CDR1 and CDR2 (germline): KGHSH, LQKENI. The CDR3 extends over 14 amino acids. V dropped 3 bases and J dropped 5 bases, with 11 bases sitting between them. CDR3 DNA: TGTGCCAGCTCACCCCTTGACACGTATCAGCCCCAGCATTTT. It specifies CASSPLDTYQPQHF.

The chain has TRBV4-3 and TRBJ2-4; D may be TRBD1 (5 bases). Germline values: CDR1 LGHNA, CDR2 YSLEER. The CDR3 loop spans 15 amino acids. V was shortened by 2 bases and J by 6 bases, with 14 bases between the two germline ends. The CDR3 loop reads CASSQLRGPLNIQYF. Here the CDR3 DNA reads TGCGCCAGCAGCCAACTTAGGGGCCCCTTAAACATTCAGTACTTC.

V and J are TRBV9 and TRBJ2-4; 7 nucleotides line up with TRBD1. J was trimmed by 0 bases and V by 4 bases; bases with no gene match: 4. Germline CDR1 reads SGDLS; CDR2 reads YYNGEE. CDR3 length equals 15 residues. CDR3 loop: CASSSQGLAKNIQYF. The CDR3 DNA reads as TGTGCCAGCAGCTCACAGGGGCTAGCCAAAAACATTCAGTACTTC.

The chain joins TRBV5-6 to TRBJ1-4; D unresolved. This CDR3 is built from 14 residues. Germline CDR1 reads SGHDT; CDR2 reads YYEEEE. The V end was cut by 0 bases, the J end by 8 bases, with 11 bases between. Here the CDR3 reads CASSLGPPGEKLFF. The CDR3 nucleotides read TGTGCCAGCAGCTTGGGGCCCCCCGGGGAAAAACTGTTTTTT.

J is TRBJ2-3 and V is TRBV6-5, with D possibly TRBD2 on 6 matching bases. The germline V and J ends were trimmed by 5 bases and 3 bases, with 12 bases remaining between them. This CDR3 has 14 amino acids. Looked up from germline, CDR1 is MNHEY and CDR2 is SVGAGI. The CDR3 sequence: CASSRGSRTDTQYF. DNA for the CDR3: TGTGCCAGCAGTCGGGGGTCGAGGACAGATACGCAGTATTTT.

The chain combines TRBV30 with TRBJ1-5; TRBD1 matches 8 bases. The trim removed 1 base at V and 6 bases at J, leaving 2 bases unmatched. The CDR3 has 13 residues. Germline V lookup: CDR1 GTSNPN, CDR2 SVGIG (reference sequence). CDR3 coding DNA: TGTGCCTGGAGTGCAGGGGGCAGTCAGCCCCAGCATTTT. Its translation is CAWSAGGSQPQHF.

The chain links TRBV5-1 to TRBJ1-2; possible D gene TRBD1, 6 bases. V was cut by 3 bases and J by 3 bases, with 12 bases left in between. CDR1 SGHRS and CDR2 YFSETQ come from the germline V gene. The CDR3 loop spans 14 amino acids. The CDR3 bases are TGCGCCAGCAGCTGGGATTACAGGGACTATGGCTACACCTTC. Its translation: CASSWDYRDYGYTF.

The V call is TRBV7-2, the J call TRBJ2-3, with D possibly TRBD2 on 5 matching bases. The CDR3 totals 17 residues. Trimming pared 1 base from V and 5 bases from J, leaving 19 bases between. Germline loops: CDR1 SGHTA, CDR2 FQGNSA. The CDR3 here is CASSLGGPRSGGDTQYF. The DNA of the CDR3 is TGTGCCAGCAGCTTAGGAGGGCCCCGCAGTGGTGGAGATACGCAGTATTTT.

The rearrangement uses TRBV19 and TRBJ1-1, with TRBD1 matching over 9 bases. Germline CDR1 and CDR2: LNHDA and SQIVND (reference sequence). V dropped 2 bases and J dropped 5; count of bases not matched to a gene: 9. CDR3 length: 16 amino acids. This CDR3 reads CASSIYPQGASTEAFF. The DNA of the CDR3 is TGTGCCAGTAGTATATACCCACAGGGGGCAAGTACTGAAGCTTTCTTT.

This chain connects TRBV6-5 to TRBJ1-2; maybe TRBD1 (6 bases). The CDR3 covers 14 residues. The V end lost 1 base, the J end lost 4 bases, and 10 bases lay between the germline ends. The germline V gene has CDR1 MNHEY and CDR2 SVGAGI. CDR3 sequence: CASSYLQGIYGYTF. The CDR3 DNA sequence: TGTGCCAGCAGTTACTTACAGGGTATCTATGGCTACACCTTC.

The V gene is TRBV5-1, the J gene TRBJ2-7, with TRBD1 matching over 10 bases. The CDR3 sequence is 15 residues long. V lost 3 bases to trimming and J lost 2 bases; unmatched junction nucleotides: 5. Germline V gene lookup returns CDR1 SGHRS and CDR2 YFSETQ. The CDR3 sequence is CASSSGTGVPYEQYF. As DNA, the CDR3 is TGCGCCAGCAGCTCCGGGACAGGGGTCCCCTACGAGCAGTACTTC.

This sequence joins TRBV4-1 and TRBJ2-1; possibly TRBD2 for D (6 bases). CDR1 and CDR2 from the germline V gene are MGHRA and YSYEKL. The CDR3 has 12 amino acids. The V gene lost 5 bases and the J gene lost 6 bases, with 8 bases spanning the gap. This CDR3 is CASSGGGNEQFF. The CDR3, as DNA: TGCGCCAGCAGCGGGGGAGGCAATGAGCAGTTCTTC.

The chain's CDR3 is CATSSGTTGSHEQYF. The CDR3 coding sequence is TGTGCCACCAGCAGCGGTACTACAGGGTCCCACGAGCAGTACTTC. This chain links TRBV15 with TRBJ2-7, with TRBD1 as a possible D gene (6 bases). V gave up 3 bases and J gave up 5 bases, with 17 bases separating them. The CDR3 length is 15 residues. Germline CDR1 is LNHNV and CDR2 is YYDKDF (reference sequence).

The V call is TRBV6-5, the J call TRBJ1-6, with 10 bases matching TRBD1. V lost 6 bases and J lost 10; bases outside the gene matches: 3. CDR1 is MNHEY, CDR2 SVGAGI, per germline. The CDR3 is 13 amino acids. CDR3 loop: CASRGTGVSPLHF. The CDR3 DNA is TGTGCCAGCAGGGGGACAGGGGTCTCACCCCTCCACTTT.

V is TRBV6-5 and J is TRBJ1-5; 8 bases line up with TRBD1. This CDR3 comprises 14 residues. Germline CDR1 and CDR2: MNHEY and SVGAGI. Trimming took 7 bases from V and 6 from J; bases not matched to a gene: 8. CDR3 region: CASTPPGGGQPQHF. For the CDR3, the DNA is TGTGCCAGCACCCCGCCAGGGGGCGGTCAGCCCCAGCATTTT.

The chain links TRBV29-1 to TRBJ2-7; the match to TRBD2 covers 8 bases. V dropped 0 bases and J dropped 1; count of bases not matched to a gene: 11. Germline V lookup: CDR1 SQVTM, CDR2 ANQGSEA. CDR3 length: 17 amino acids. CDR3 in amino acids: CSVEDSGRSGGSYEQYF. DNA of the CDR3: TGCAGCGTTGAAGATAGTGGTAGGAGCGGGGGTTCCTACGAGCAGTACTTC.

Remarks on this clone: This CDR3 is also generated by other DNA sequences in the sample. The chain employs TRBV5-5 and TRBJ2-7, with D perhaps TRBD1 (7 bases). Germline V gene sequence: CDR1 SGHKS, CDR2 YYEKEE (reference sequence). The V gene lost 0 bases and the J gene lost 7 bases, with 14 bases spanning the gap. The CDR3 has 14 amino acids. The CDR3 nucleotides are TGTGCCAGCAGCTTGGTCAGGGGGACTGAAGAGCAGTACTTC. This codes for CASSLVRGTEEQYF.

The V call is TRBV18, the J call TRBJ1-1; D remains ambiguous. The CDR3 consists of 16 residues. V lost 0 bases, J lost 0 bases, and 11 bases lay in between. The germline CDR1 and CDR2 sequences are KGHSH and LQKENI. The CDR3 protein is CASSPPGGRVNTEAFF. The CDR3 DNA follows: TGTGCCAGCTCACCACCGGGAGGACGGGTGAACACTGAAGCTTTCTTT. The variable domain in full, completed from reference TRBV18 and TRBJ1-1, reads NAGVMQNPRHLVRRRGQEARLRCSPMKGHSHVYWYRQLPEEGLKFMVYLQKENIIDESGMPKERFSAEFPKEGPSILRIQQVVRGDSAAYFCASSPPGGRVNTEAFFGQGTRLTVV.

In its sample, this clone was seen once. The chain has TRBV2 and TRBJ2-3, with 8 bases matching TRBD1. Germline V lookup: CDR1 SNHLY, CDR2 FYNNEI. The CDR3 runs to 14 residues. Losses at the gene ends were 6 bases for V and 5 bases for J; bases not matched to a gene: 7. The CDR3: CASSFGTGGDTQYF. Here the CDR3 DNA reads TGTGCCAGCAGCTTCGGGACAGGAGGAGATACGCAGTATTTT.